This is a list of T cell receptor beta chains from one sample in a study of shared T cell receptors in the human thymus. Sequenced by immunoSEQ multiplex PCR; TCRdb stores in-frame clones only, minus some. The repertoire consists of 600,000 or so clones, with 70% to 90% occurring once and the leading ten covering under 0.01%. These data were likewise used in another study, on human thymus T cells.

The sample comprised thymocytes. The receptors originated from a boy under three years old with a congenital heart defect. Each CDR3 is given with its conserved first and last residue. D genes are given only for firm matches. The size of a clone is reported for some rows only, either as once, few or many, or as a class for expanded clones.

cdr3_length d_call j_call v_call clone_size cdr3_aa cdr3_nt
14 TRBD1 TRBJ1-1 TRBV25-1 . CASSDRDRARKAFF TGTGCCAGCAGTGACCGGGACAGGGCAAGAAAAGCTTTCTTT
18 TRBD2 TRBJ2-1 TRBV10-2 . CASSEWRLAGGFVNEQFF TGCGCCAGCAGTGAGTGGAGACTAGCGGGAGGGTTCGTTAATGAGCAGTTCTTC
12 . TRBJ1-5 TRBV6-1 few CASSGRDQPQHF TGTGCCAGCAGTGGTCGGGATCAGCCCCAGCATTTT
14 . TRBJ2-7 TRBV2 . CASSEGAVSYEQYF TGTGCCAGCAGTGAGGGGGCGGTCTCCTACGAGCAGTACTTC
13 . TRBJ1-6 TRBV2 . CAPSGHVNSPLHF TGTGCCCCCTCGGGACATGTGAATTCACCCCTCCACTTT
13 . TRBJ1-1 TRBV30 . CAWSSGGNTEAFF TGTGCCTGGAGTTCGGGGGGGAACACTGAAGCTTTCTTT
15 TRBD1 TRBJ2-1 TRBV2 . CASRDPGTVYNEQFF TGTGCCAGCAGAGACCCCGGGACAGTCTACAATGAGCAGTTCTTC
15 TRBD1 TRBJ2-1 TRBV7-8 . CASSGRQGALNEQFF TGTGCCAGCAGCGGCAGACAGGGGGCCTTGAATGAGCAGTTCTTC
16 . TRBJ2-7 TRBV5-4 . CASSARAPGVYYEQYF TGTGCCAGCAGCGCACGGGCTCCGGGGGTATACTACGAGCAGTACTTC
14 . TRBJ1-1 TRBV28 . CASSFFPKGTEAFF TGTGCCAGCAGTTTTTTTCCGAAGGGGACTGAAGCTTTCTTT
11 . TRBJ1-2 TRBV28 . CATAGIYGYTF TGTGCCACCGCAGGGATCTATGGCTACACCTTC
14 . TRBJ2-7 TRBV5-4 few CASSYGISGYEQYF TGTGCCAGCAGCTACGGGATATCGGGTTACGAGCAGTACTTC
18 . TRBJ2-7 TRBV27 . CASSSPVKTRTKGYEQYF TGTGCCAGCAGTTCCCCCGTCAAGACCAGGACCAAGGGGTACGAGCAGTACTTC
16 TRBD1 TRBJ2-7 TRBV18 . CASSPTSGTGRYEQYF TGTGCCAGCTCACCTACTTCCGGGACAGGGCGCTACGAGCAGTACTTC
11 . TRBJ2-5 TRBV19 . CASRGGETQYF TGTGCCAGTAGGGGCGGGGAGACCCAGTACTTC
16 . TRBJ2-3 TRBV6-1 . CASSETEGLSTDTQYF TGTGCCAGCAGTGAAACGGAGGGATTAAGCACAGATACGCAGTATTTT
13 TRBD1 TRBJ1-5 TRBV5-4 once CASSEGANQPQHF TGTGCCAGCAGTGAGGGGGCGAACCAGCCCCAGCATTTT
15 TRBD2 TRBJ2-3 TRBV4-1 . CASSHGLAGVNTQYF TGCGCCAGCAGCCATGGGCTAGCGGGAGTGAATACGCAGTATTTT
17 TRBD2 TRBJ2-7 TRBV9 . CASSPSAGTSGRAGQYF TGTGCCAGCAGCCCTTCCGCGGGGACTAGCGGGAGGGCCGGGCAGTACTTC
13 . TRBJ2-3 TRBV4-3 . CASSQGEMDTQYF TGCGCCAGCAGCCAAGGAGAAATGGATACGCAGTATTTT
15 . TRBJ2-6 TRBV6-5 . CASSYLHTGANVLTF TGTGCCAGCAGTTACTTACATACTGGGGCCAACGTCCTGACTTTC
18 TRBD2 TRBJ2-7 TRBV27 . CASREAASGDGGGSEQYF TGTGCCAGTAGAGAAGCGGCTAGCGGGGATGGGGGTGGAAGCGAGCAGTACTTC
12 TRBD1 TRBJ2-1 TRBV5-8 . CASPDRYNEQFF TGTGCCAGTCCGGACAGGTACAATGAGCAGTTCTTC
15 . TRBJ1-6 TRBV2 . CASSLNSDYNSPLHF TGTGCCAGCAGTCTGAACAGTGACTATAATTCACCCCTCCACTTT
17 TRBD1 TRBJ1-5 TRBV27 . CASSLRARDRGNQPQHF TGTGCCAGCAGTTTACGGGCGCGGGACAGGGGCAATCAGCCCCAGCATTTT
13 TRBD1 TRBJ1-4 TRBV5-1 . CASSLSPGGKLFF TGCGCCAGCAGCTTGTCCCCAGGGGGAAAACTGTTTTTT
16 TRBD1 TRBJ2-2 TRBV27 . CASWDRVIPNTGELFF TGTGCCAGCTGGGACAGGGTAATTCCGAACACCGGGGAGCTGTTTTTT
14 . TRBJ1-1 TRBV14 . CASSQVTGNTEAFF TGTGCCAGCAGCCAAGTGACAGGGAACACTGAAGCTTTCTTT
15 TRBD2 TRBJ2-7 TRBV28 . CASRPRRLADYEQYF TGTGCCAGCCGACCCCGGCGGCTAGCGGACTACGAGCAGTACTTC
14 . TRBJ1-4 TRBV19 few CASSNGPSADRMFF TGTGCCAGTAGCAACGGACCCAGCGCAGACAGAATGTTTTTT
16 TRBD1 TRBJ2-7 TRBV5-5 . CASSLPPRDRDHEQYF TGTGCCAGCAGCTTGCCCCCCCGGGACAGGGACCACGAGCAGTACTTC
14 . TRBJ2-2 TRBV5-6 . CASQPRVWTGELFF TGTGCCAGCCAGCCCAGGGTATGGACCGGGGAGCTGTTTTTT
13 . TRBJ2-1 TRBV28 once CATTAGSYNEQFF TGTGCCACCACCGCAGGCTCCTACAATGAGCAGTTCTTC
17 . TRBJ1-3 TRBV28 . CASSPTRRRRVKDTIYF TGTGCCAGCAGCCCCACGCGGAGGCGTCGAGTTAAAGACACCATATATTTT
13 . TRBJ2-7 TRBV11-3 . CASSTARRERQYF TGTGCCAGCAGCACCGCCCGCCGGGAGCGGCAGTACTTC
16 TRBD2 TRBJ2-7 TRBV7-2 . CASSLAGTSGTYEQYF TGTGCCAGCAGCTTGGCTGGGACTAGCGGAACCTACGAGCAGTACTTC
16 . TRBJ1-4 TRBV5-8 . CASSRYWGGAWEKLFF TGTGCCAGCAGCCGCTACTGGGGGGGCGCTTGGGAAAAACTGTTTTTT
15 TRBD2 TRBJ2-5 TRBV29-1 . CSVVERGNAWETQYF TGCAGCGTTGTTGAGCGGGGGAACGCTTGGGAGACCCAGTACTTC
18 . TRBJ2-6 TRBV11-3 once CASSTNGQPDSGANVLTF TGTGCCAGCAGCACCAACGGACAGCCGGATTCTGGGGCCAACGTCCTGACTTTC
12 . TRBJ1-1 TRBV6-6 . CASSDTTEEAFF TGTGCCAGCAGTGACACCACCGAGGAAGCTTTCTTT
14 TRBD1 TRBJ2-7 TRBV5-1 . CASSLQPGGYEQYF TGCGCCAGCAGCTTGCAGCCAGGGGGCTACGAGCAGTACTTC
15 . TRBJ2-5 TRBV10-3 . CAISDRFSGKETQYF TGTGCCATCAGTGACCGTTTCTCGGGTAAAGAGACCCAGTACTTC
14 . TRBJ1-2 TRBV7-9 . CASSDRTPNYGYTF TGTGCCAGCAGCGACCGGACACCTAACTATGGCTACACCTTC
16 . TRBJ1-3 TRBV4-1 . CASSQDKQSSGNTIYF TGCGCCAGCAGCCAAGATAAGCAATCCTCTGGAAACACCATATATTTT
15 TRBD2 TRBJ2-3 TRBV6-1 few CASSDLAEATDTQYF TGTGCCAGCAGTGATCTAGCGGAGGCGACAGATACGCAGTATTTT
14 . TRBJ2-3 TRBV6-5 . CASRPQGRGDTQYF TGTGCCAGCAGACCTCAGGGGAGAGGAGATACGCAGTATTTT
14 TRBD1 TRBJ2-7 TRBV27 . CASSLTGGTYEQYF TGTGCCAGCAGTTTGACAGGGGGGACCTACGAGCAGTACTTC
20 TRBD2 TRBJ2-7 TRBV4-2 . CASSQSARDAISGGFWEQYF TGTGCCAGCAGCCAAAGCGCCCGGGATGCGATCAGCGGGGGGTTTTGGGAGCAGTACTTC
18 . TRBJ1-4 TRBV28 . CASSPKGTTDATNEKLFF TGTGCCAGCAGTCCTAAGGGGACAACCGATGCAACTAATGAAAAACTGTTTTTT